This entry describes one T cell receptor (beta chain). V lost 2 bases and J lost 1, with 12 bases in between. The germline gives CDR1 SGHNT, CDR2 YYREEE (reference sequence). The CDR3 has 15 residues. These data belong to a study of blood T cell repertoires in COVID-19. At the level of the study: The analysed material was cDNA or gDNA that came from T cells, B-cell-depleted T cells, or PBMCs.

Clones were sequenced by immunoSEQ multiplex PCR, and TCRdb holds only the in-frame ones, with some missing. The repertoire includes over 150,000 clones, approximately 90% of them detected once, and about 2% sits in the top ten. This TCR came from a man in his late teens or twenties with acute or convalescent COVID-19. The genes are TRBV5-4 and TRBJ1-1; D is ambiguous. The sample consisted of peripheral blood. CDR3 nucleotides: TGTGCCAGCAGCTTATCGCGTGATCGGAACACTGAAGCTTTCTTT. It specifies CASSLSRDRNTEAFF.